These 18 T cell receptor beta chains were sequenced from one sample in a study of blood T cell repertoires in COVID-19. Assay used: immunoSEQ multiplex PCR; TCRdb lists only in-frame clones, some missing. The top ten hold 4.6% of the sample, which has roughly 280,000 clones, approximately 87% seen once. What was sequenced was peripheral blood. These receptor sequences come from a man aged 60 to 75 who had recovered from COVID-19.

This chain links TRBV7-8 with TRBJ1-5; D is unclear. Germline values: CDR1 SGHVS, CDR2 FQNEAQ. The CDR3 spans 14 residues. Deletions cut 1 base from V and 7 bases from J, with 11 bases between. In DNA, the CDR3 is TGTGCCAGCAGCTTAGATAGAGTATCCCAGCCCCAGCATTTT. Residues: CASSLDRVSQPQHF.

This sequence joins TRBV12-5 and TRBJ2-7, with 10 bases aligning to TRBD2. CDR3 length: 15 residues. The V gene end was trimmed by 5 bases and the J gene end by 0 bases; junction bases not matched to a gene: 4. Germline values: CDR1 LGHNT, CDR2 FRNRAP. CDR3 loop: CASGPSGRASYEQYF. The CDR3 nucleotides are TGTGCTAGTGGTCCCAGCGGGAGGGCCTCCTACGAGCAGTACTTC.

The CDR3 DNA is TGTGCCTGGACTAGCGGGAGCGTCCTCCACGATGGTGAGCAGTTCTTC. This sequence encodes CAWTSGSVLHDGEQFF. The chain joins TRBV30 to TRBJ2-1, with 10 bases lining up with TRBD2. Germline V gene lookup returns CDR1 GTSNPN and CDR2 SVGIG (reference sequence). The V segment lost 4 bases and the J segment 9 bases; nucleotides outside the gene matches: 15. The CDR3 is 16 amino acids.

The V and J genes are TRBV7-8 and TRBJ2-2; 9 bases line up with TRBD2. The junction had 6 bases not matched to a gene; V was cut back by 0 bases and J by 4 bases. The CDR3 has 17 amino acids. The germline V gene encodes CDR1 SGHVS and CDR2 FQNEAQ. CDR3 DNA sequence: TGTGCCAGCAGCTTAGCATCGGCGGGGGGGGGCACCGGGGAGCTGTTTTTT. Translated, it gives CASSLASAGGGTGELFF. The full variable domain, in which reference TRBV7-8 and TRBJ2-2 provide the parts outside the CDR3, is GAGVSQSPRYKVAKRGQDVALRCDPISGHVSLFWYQQALGQGPEFLTYFQNEAQLDKSGLPSDRFFAERPEGSVSTLKIQRTQQEDSAVYLCASSLASAGGGTGELFFGEGSRLTVL.

In its sample, this clone was seen a few times. The rearrangement links TRBV28 to TRBJ1-5, with TRBD1 as a possible D gene (6 bases). This CDR3 is 12 amino acids long. With 7 bases removed from V and 6 bases from J, the gap between germline ends came to 10 bases. CDR1 and CDR2 from the germline V gene are MDHEN and SYDVKM. CDR3 sequence: CASMQGRQPQHF. CDR3 sequence (DNA): TGTGCCAGCATGCAGGGGCGTCAGCCCCAGCATTTT.

The J gene is TRBJ1-1, the V gene TRBV6-5; the match to TRBD1 covers 9 bases. CDR1 is MNHEY and CDR2 is SVGAGI in the germline V gene. Germline trimming cut 10 bases from V and 1 base from J; bases unmatched to any gene: 4. CDR3 length: 13 residues. CDR3 amino acids: CATRQGGNTEAFF. In DNA form, the CDR3 reads TGTGCCACCCGACAGGGGGGGAACACTGAAGCTTTCTTT.

This chain joins TRBV7-9 and TRBJ2-7, with D tentatively TRBD2 (6 bases). V lost 0 bases and J 2 bases, leaving 8 bases between the germline ends. CDR1 and CDR2 (germline): SEHNR, FQNEAQ (reference sequence). This CDR3 has 14 amino acids. The CDR3 DNA reads TGTGCCAGCAGCTTAGCGGACTACCCCTACGAGCAGTACTTC. Its translation: CASSLADYPYEQYF.

J is TRBJ1-1 and V is TRBV9, with D possibly TRBD1 on 5 matching bases. Germline V gene sequence: CDR1 SGDLS, CDR2 YYNGEE. The CDR3 has 14 amino acids. Between the trimmed V and J ends, which lost 4 bases and 4 bases, there was a span of 14 bases. DNA for the CDR3: TGTGCCAGCAGCCTAACCTGGGGGGGCACTGAAGCTTTCTTT. It is translated as CASSLTWGGTEAFF. The full variable domain, in which reference TRBV9 and TRBJ1-1 provide the parts outside the CDR3, is DSGVTQTPKHLITATGQRVTLRCSPRSGDLSVYWYQQSLDQGLQFLIQYYNGEERAKGNILERFSAQQFPDLHSELNLSSLELGDSALYFCASSLTWGGTEAFFGQGTRLTVV.

The chain joins TRBV11-2 to TRBJ2-1; D gene ambiguous. The CDR3 sequence is 14 residues long. Germline CDR1 reads SGHAT; CDR2 reads FQNNGV. Trimming pared 0 bases from V and 6 bases from J, leaving 9 bases between. CDR3 nucleotides: TGTGCCAGCAGCTTAGATTTTGGCTTCAATGAGCAGTTCTTC. Its translation is CASSLDFGFNEQFF.

This clone has only one observation. The rearrangement links TRBV28 to TRBJ2-7; 7 positions match TRBD2. The CDR3 contains 15 residues. Germline assignment: CDR1 MDHEN and CDR2 SYDVKM. V lost 5 bases to trimming and J lost 0 bases; unmatched junction nucleotides: 7. Here the CDR3 DNA reads TGTGCCAGCAGTCAGGGACTAACGAGCTCCTACGAGCAGTACTTC. Its protein is CASSQGLTSSYEQYF. The variable domain in full, with the rest retrieved from reference TRBV28 and TRBJ2-7, is DVKVTQSSRYLVKRTGEKVFLECVQDMDHENMFWYRQDPGLGLRLIYFSYDVKMKEKGDIPEGYSVSREKKERFSLILESASTNQTSMYLCASSQGLTSSYEQYFGPGTRLTVT.

The CDR3, as DNA: TGCGCCAGCAGCCAAGATCCAGGGACAGTCCCCTACGAGCAGTACTTC. It codes for CASSQDPGTVPYEQYF. The chain carries TRBV4-1 and TRBJ2-7; 7 nucleotides align to TRBD1. The CDR3 runs to 16 residues. Per germline, CDR1 MGHRA and CDR2 YSYEKL. J lost 2 bases, V lost 0 bases, and 7 bases had no gene match.

The chain employs TRBV7-6 and TRBJ2-3, with 9 nucleotides matching TRBD1. Germline trimming cut 7 bases from V and 1 base from J; bases unmatched to any gene: 3. Germline V gene data show CDR1 as SGHVS and CDR2 as FNYEAQ. CDR3 size: 14 residues. The CDR3 loop reads CASTRDRGTDTQYF. For the CDR3, the DNA is TGTGCCAGCACCCGGGACAGGGGCACAGATACGCAGTATTTT. Full variable domain (remainder filled in from reference TRBV7-6 and TRBJ2-3): GAGVSQSPRYKVTKRGQDVALRCDPISGHVSLYWYRQALGQGPEFLTYFNYEAQQDKSGLPNDRFSAERPEGSISTLTIQRTEQRDSAMYRCASTRDRGTDTQYFGPGTRLTVL.

The CDR3 sequence: CASSDFVGTSPNNEQFF. The DNA for the CDR3 is TGTGCCAGCAGTGATTTTGTCGGGACTAGCCCCAACAATGAGCAGTTCTTC. The chain links TRBV6-1 to TRBJ2-1; 9 bases match TRBD2. V lost 3 bases, J lost 5 bases, and 11 bases stayed unmatched. Germline V lookup: CDR1 MNHNS, CDR2 SASEGT. The CDR3 loop spans 17 amino acids.

The rearrangement joins TRBV7-7 to TRBJ2-1; D possibly corresponds to TRBD1 (5 bases). Between the trimmed V and J ends, which lost 0 bases and 7 bases, there was a span of 13 bases. The CDR3 runs to 15 residues. Germline lookup yields CDR1 SSHAT and CDR2 FNYEAQ (reference sequence). In DNA, the CDR3 is TGTGCCAGCAGCTTAGCCCGGACAATTTTGAATGAGCAGTTCTTC. Its protein product is CASSLARTILNEQFF.

This chain uses TRBV3-1 (or the pseudogene TRBV3-2) with TRBJ2-1, with D possibly TRBD1 on 7 matching bases. The CDR3 extends over 16 amino acids. V was clipped by 2 bases and J by 7 bases, with 18 bases between them. CDR1 and CDR2 from the germline V gene are LGHDT and YNNKEL (reference sequence). As DNA, the CDR3 is TGTGCCAGCAGCCAACAGGGGGGTCTTCCGGGGAATGAGCAGTTCTTC. This encodes CASSQQGGLPGNEQFF.

This clone was recorded once. V and J are TRBV6-4 and TRBJ1-1; 9 bases map to TRBD1. Looked up from germline, CDR1 is MRHNA and CDR2 is SNTAGT. V lost 6 bases and J lost 6; bases outside the gene matches: 8. There are 14 residues in the CDR3. This chain's CDR3 is CASRVGQGGAEAFF. The CDR3 DNA sequence: TGTGCCAGCAGAGTGGGACAGGGAGGCGCTGAAGCTTTCTTT.

This chain uses TRBV18 with TRBJ1-4; D possibly corresponds to TRBD1 (5 bases). Trimming stripped 3 bases from V and 8 bases from J, with 13 bases between. Germline CDR1 is KGHSH and CDR2 is LQKENI. The CDR3 sequence is 14 residues long. CDR3 nucleotide sequence: TGTGCCAGCTCACCCGAGCCCAGGGCAGAAAAACTGTTTTTT. This sequence encodes CASSPEPRAEKLFF.

V gene TRBV4-1 combines with J gene TRBJ1-1; 8 nucleotides line up with TRBD1. The CDR3 sequence is 17 residues long. After removal of 3 bases from V and 3 bases from J, the junction contained 12 bases not matched to a gene. Germline lookup yields CDR1 MGHRA and CDR2 YSYEKL. CDR3: CASSHAYRTGLYTEAFF. CDR3 DNA sequence: TGCGCCAGCAGCCATGCCTACAGGACAGGGTTGTACACTGAAGCTTTCTTT.